These T cell receptor beta chains were read from a single sample in a study of human thymus T cells. TCRdb's copy holds only in-frame clones and misses some; the assay was immunoSEQ multiplex PCR. The table records about 50,000 clones, around 95% of them present only once. The sequenced sample was blood. The receptors derive from a girl under three years old with a congenital heart defect but otherwise immunologically healthy. Both conserved end residues are part of each CDR3. Each record gives: J gene, V gene, D gene, clone size, CDR3 protein, CDR3 DNA. The D gene is left open where the match is weak. Expanded clones get a size class; other rows say once, few or many, or leave the size out.

j_gene: TRBJ2-3; v_gene: TRBV18; d_gene: NA; abundance: once; CDR3aa: CASSPWWGSDTQYF; CDR3nt: TGTGCCAGCTCACCTTGGTGGGGTTCAGATACGCAGTATTTT
j_gene: TRBJ2-3; v_gene: TRBV4-1; d_gene: NA; abundance: once; CDR3aa: CASSQVGADTQYF; CDR3nt: TGCGCCAGCAGCCAAGTCGGGGCAGATACGCAGTATTTT
j_gene: TRBJ2-3; v_gene: TRBV30; d_gene: NA; abundance: NA; CDR3aa: CAWSWRQTTDTQYF; CDR3nt: TGTGCCTGGAGTTGGAGGCAGACTACAGATACGCAGTATTTT
j_gene: TRBJ2-1; v_gene: TRBV11-2; d_gene: NA; abundance: once; CDR3aa: CASSLDSWRNEQFF; CDR3nt: TGTGCCAGCAGCCTGGACAGTTGGAGGAATGAGCAGTTCTTC
j_gene: TRBJ2-7; v_gene: TRBV5-8; d_gene: NA; abundance: NA; CDR3aa: CASSPVSYEQYF; CDR3nt: TGTGCCAGCAGCCCTGTCTCCTACGAGCAGTACTTC
j_gene: TRBJ2-1; v_gene: TRBV5-6; d_gene: TRBD2; abundance: NA; CDR3aa: CASSLYSLAGVYNEQFF; CDR3nt: TGTGCCAGCAGCTTGTACAGTCTAGCGGGAGTCTACAATGAGCAGTTCTTC
j_gene: TRBJ1-2; v_gene: TRBV6-6; d_gene: TRBD1; abundance: NA; CDR3aa: CASSPRAGGRIGYTF; CDR3nt: TGTGCCAGCAGTCCCCGAGCAGGGGGTCGAATAGGCTACACCTTC
j_gene: TRBJ2-3; v_gene: TRBV18; d_gene: TRBD1; abundance: NA; CDR3aa: CASSPRGQGDTQYF; CDR3nt: TGTGCCAGCTCCCCCAGGGGACAGGGAGATACGCAGTATTTT
j_gene: TRBJ2-3; v_gene: TRBV9; d_gene: TRBD2; abundance: NA; CDR3aa: CASSFGLDGTDTQYF; CDR3nt: TGTGCCAGCAGCTTCGGACTAGACGGGACAGATACGCAGTATTTT
j_gene: TRBJ1-3; v_gene: TRBV5-4; d_gene: NA; abundance: NA; CDR3aa: CASSLNRASGNTIYF; CDR3nt: TGTGCCAGCAGCTTGAACCGGGCCTCTGGAAACACCATATATTTT
j_gene: TRBJ1-4; v_gene: TRBV25-1; d_gene: NA; abundance: NA; CDR3aa: CASSERGIEKLFF; CDR3nt: TGTGCCAGCAGTGAAAGGGGAATAGAAAAACTGTTTTTT
j_gene: TRBJ2-3; v_gene: TRBV9; d_gene: NA; abundance: NA; CDR3aa: CASSPSWAVTDTQYF; CDR3nt: TGTGCCAGCAGCCCCTCGTGGGCAGTCACAGATACGCAGTATTTT
j_gene: TRBJ1-5; v_gene: TRBV28; d_gene: TRBD1; abundance: once; CDR3aa: CGTGASNQPQHF; CDR3nt: TGTGGGACAGGGGCTAGCAATCAGCCCCAGCATTTT
j_gene: TRBJ2-1; v_gene: TRBV4-1; d_gene: NA; abundance: NA; CDR3aa: CASSQEVQRSSYNEQFF; CDR3nt: TGCGCCAGCAGCCAAGAGGTCCAGCGGAGCTCCTACAATGAGCAGTTCTTC
j_gene: TRBJ1-2; v_gene: TRBV9; d_gene: TRBD1; abundance: NA; CDR3aa: CASSGDRDGYTF; CDR3nt: TGTGCCAGCAGCGGAGACAGGGATGGCTACACCTTC
j_gene: TRBJ1-1; v_gene: TRBV30; d_gene: NA; abundance: NA; CDR3aa: CAWSSGMNTEAFF; CDR3nt: TGTGCCTGGAGCTCAGGCATGAACACTGAAGCTTTCTTT
j_gene: TRBJ1-2; v_gene: TRBV28; d_gene: NA; abundance: NA; CDR3aa: CASSLPFGPNGYTF; CDR3nt: TGTGCCAGCAGTTTACCGTTTGGACCGAATGGCTACACCTTC
j_gene: TRBJ1-1; v_gene: TRBV6-5; d_gene: NA; abundance: NA; CDR3aa: CASSYGWGPIEAFF; CDR3nt: TGTGCCAGCAGTTACGGATGGGGGCCGATTGAAGCTTTCTTT
j_gene: TRBJ2-2; v_gene: TRBV7-9; d_gene: TRBD1; abundance: NA; CDR3aa: CASSATGGDTGELFF; CDR3nt: TGTGCCAGCAGCGCGACAGGGGGGGACACCGGGGAGCTGTTTTTT
j_gene: TRBJ2-5; v_gene: TRBV18; d_gene: NA; abundance: NA; CDR3aa: CASSPGPFQYF; CDR3nt: TGTGCCAGCTCACCGGGCCCGTTCCAGTACTTC
j_gene: TRBJ2-7; v_gene: TRBV6-5; d_gene: TRBD2; abundance: NA; CDR3aa: CASRETSGSQHEQYF; CDR3nt: TGTGCCAGCAGGGAGACTAGCGGGAGTCAGCACGAGCAGTACTTC
j_gene: TRBJ1-5; v_gene: TRBV9; d_gene: NA; abundance: NA; CDR3aa: CASSVGSSQPQHF; CDR3nt: TGTGCCAGCAGCGTAGGGAGTAGCCAGCCCCAGCATTTT
j_gene: TRBJ1-1; v_gene: TRBV27; d_gene: NA; abundance: NA; CDR3aa: CASSFSRDTEVAFF; CDR3nt: TGTGCCAGCAGTTTTAGTAGGGACACAGAGGTGGCTTTCTTT
j_gene: TRBJ1-5; v_gene: TRBV5-1; d_gene: NA; abundance: once; CDR3aa: CASSLAPDQPQHF; CDR3nt: TGCGCCAGCAGCTTGGCCCCGGATCAGCCCCAGCATTTT
j_gene: TRBJ2-3; v_gene: TRBV7-9; d_gene: TRBD2; abundance: NA; CDR3aa: CASTYPGREGADTQYF; CDR3nt: TGTGCCAGCACCTATCCCGGGCGGGAGGGCGCAGATACGCAGTATTTT
j_gene: TRBJ2-7; v_gene: TRBV7-9; d_gene: TRBD1; abundance: NA; CDR3aa: CASSLVGRGPTYEQYF; CDR3nt: TGTGCCAGCAGCTTAGTTGGCAGGGGGCCTACCTACGAGCAGTACTTC
j_gene: TRBJ2-5; v_gene: TRBV21-1; d_gene: NA; abundance: once; CDR3aa: CASSKNGRQGETQYF; CDR3nt: TGTGCCAGCAGCAAAAACGGGCGACAGGGGGAGACCCAGTACTTC
j_gene: TRBJ1-4; v_gene: TRBV4-1; d_gene: NA; abundance: NA; CDR3aa: CASSPQGVTNEKLFF; CDR3nt: TGCGCCAGCAGCCCTCAGGGTGTGACTAATGAAAAACTGTTTTTT
j_gene: TRBJ1-1; v_gene: TRBV5-4; d_gene: TRBD1; abundance: NA; CDR3aa: CASSRTGGTLTEAFF; CDR3nt: TGTGCCAGCAGCAGGACAGGGGGGACGTTGACTGAAGCTTTCTTT
j_gene: TRBJ1-2; v_gene: TRBV19; d_gene: NA; abundance: NA; CDR3aa: CASSMGGRYYGYTF; CDR3nt: TGTGCCAGTAGTATGGGAGGGCGGTACTATGGCTACACCTTC
j_gene: TRBJ2-7; v_gene: TRBV11-2; d_gene: NA; abundance: NA; CDR3aa: CASSLGKSDSTKQYF; CDR3nt: TGTGCCAGCAGCTTGGGTAAAAGCGACTCTACGAAGCAGTACTTC
j_gene: TRBJ1-1; v_gene: TRBV5-1; d_gene: NA; abundance: NA; CDR3aa: CASRERNTEAFF; CDR3nt: TGCGCCAGCAGGGAAAGGAACACTGAAGCTTTCTTT
j_gene: TRBJ2-1; v_gene: TRBV7-3; d_gene: TRBD2; abundance: NA; CDR3aa: CASSGSAGEREQFF; CDR3nt: TGTGCCAGCAGTGGTTCAGCGGGAGAGAGGGAGCAGTTCTTC
j_gene: TRBJ2-7; v_gene: TRBV5-1; d_gene: NA; abundance: NA; CDR3aa: CASSLATEPYEQYF; CDR3nt: TGCGCCAGCAGCTTGGCCACGGAACCCTACGAGCAGTACTTC
j_gene: TRBJ2-4; v_gene: TRBV2; d_gene: NA; abundance: NA; CDR3aa: CASSLAHKGNIQYF; CDR3nt: TGTGCCAGCAGTCTTGCCCACAAGGGGAACATTCAGTACTTC
j_gene: TRBJ2-7; v_gene: TRBV7-6; d_gene: NA; abundance: NA; CDR3aa: CASSSLSYEQYF; CDR3nt: TGTGCCAGCAGCTCTCTCTCCTACGAGCAGTACTTC
j_gene: TRBJ2-5; v_gene: TRBV4-1; d_gene: TRBD1; abundance: NA; CDR3aa: CASSQPGQGGEQYF; CDR3nt: TGCGCCAGCAGCCAACCAGGACAGGGTGGGGAGCAGTACTTC